The present T cell receptor beta chain was sequenced within a study of CD8 T cells in Susac syndrome. TCR beta from blood CD8+ and CD4+ T cells was sequenced. Negative isolation was applied to CD8+ and CD4+ T cells, and FACS enrichment was applied to TEMRA cells. Germline values: CDR1 SGHRS, CDR2 YFSETQ. V lost 2 bases to trimming and J lost 8 bases, with 16 bases between them. This CDR3 has 15 amino acids. Random hexamers were used to reverse transcribe an amount of about 0.45 to 1 ug RNA. Using its own MiXCR run on the immunoSEQ multiplex PCR reads, TCRdb lists one record per CDR3 protein. The sample consists of about 120,000 distinct CDR3 sequences, more than 85% of them appearing once.

The TCR comes from a human donor with multiple sclerosis. Input material: CD4+ T cells from PBMCs. The rearrangement uses TRBV5-1 and TRBJ2-2, with D perhaps matching TRBD1 (7 bases). The CDR3 is CASSLSYRGGGELFF. The CDR3 DNA reads TGCGCCAGCAGCTTATCCTACAGGGGAGGAGGGGAGCTGTTTTTT.